This entry is about one T cell receptor (beta chain). The antigen is undetermined. The sample originates from a study of OX40 agonist ivuxolimab in advanced cancers. Study results and limitations: Averaging showed that CD8+ T cells had more expanded clones than CD4+ did.

Per germline, CDR1 SGHRS and CDR2 YFSETQ. V lost 1 base to trimming and J lost 7 bases, with 14 bases between them. The CDR3 runs 15 residues. Measured with immunoSEQ multiplex PCR; TCRdb has only the in-frame clones, and not every one. The sample carries about 53,000 clones, 88% recorded once. The source is an adult with an advanced solid tumor such as melanoma, head and neck, liver or kidney cancer. The genes are TRBV5-1 and TRBJ1-4; D is possibly TRBD1 (6 bases). The sample here was CD4+ or CD8+ T cells sorted from blood, taken in a trial of the OX40 agonist ivuxolimab. CDR3 nucleotides: TGCGCCAGCAGCTTGCAGGGGCGTTCGACTGAAAAACTGTTTTTT. Translated, it gives CASSLQGRSTEKLFF.